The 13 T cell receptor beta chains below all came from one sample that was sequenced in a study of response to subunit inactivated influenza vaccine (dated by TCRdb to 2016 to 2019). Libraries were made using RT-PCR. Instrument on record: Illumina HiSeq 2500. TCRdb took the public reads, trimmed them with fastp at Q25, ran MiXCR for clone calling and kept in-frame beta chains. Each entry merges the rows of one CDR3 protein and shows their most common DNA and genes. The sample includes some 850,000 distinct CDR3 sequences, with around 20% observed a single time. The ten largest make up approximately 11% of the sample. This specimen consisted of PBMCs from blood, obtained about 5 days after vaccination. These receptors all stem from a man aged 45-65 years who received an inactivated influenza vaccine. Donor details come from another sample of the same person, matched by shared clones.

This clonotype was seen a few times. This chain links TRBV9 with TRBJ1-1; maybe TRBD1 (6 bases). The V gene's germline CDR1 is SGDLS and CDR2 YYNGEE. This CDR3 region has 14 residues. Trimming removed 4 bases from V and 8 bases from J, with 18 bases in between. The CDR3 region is CASSPGAFEGEAFF. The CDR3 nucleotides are TGTGCCAGCAGCCCAGGGGCCTTTGAAGGCGAAGCTTTCTTT.

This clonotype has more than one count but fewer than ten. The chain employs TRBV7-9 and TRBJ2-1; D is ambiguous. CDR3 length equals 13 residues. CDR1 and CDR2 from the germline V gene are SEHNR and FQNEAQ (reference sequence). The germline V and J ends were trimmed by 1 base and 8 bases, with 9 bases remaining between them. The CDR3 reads CASSLENDHEQFF. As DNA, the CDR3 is TGTGCCAGCAGCTTAGAGAACGACCATGAGCAGTTCTTC.

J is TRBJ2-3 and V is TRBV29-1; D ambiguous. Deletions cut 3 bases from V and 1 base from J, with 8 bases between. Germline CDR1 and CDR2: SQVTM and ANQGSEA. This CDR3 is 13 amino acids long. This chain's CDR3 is CSVDGSGTDTQYF. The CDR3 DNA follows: TGCAGCGTTGACGGGTCGGGCACAGATACGCAGTATTTT.

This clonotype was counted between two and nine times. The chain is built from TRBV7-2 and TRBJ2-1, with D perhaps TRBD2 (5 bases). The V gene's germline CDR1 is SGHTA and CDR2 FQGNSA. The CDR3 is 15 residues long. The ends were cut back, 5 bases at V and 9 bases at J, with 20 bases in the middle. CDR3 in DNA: TGTGCCAGCAGCCTAGACTATGGCGCTCAGGTTGAGCAGTTCTTC. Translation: CASSLDYGAQVEQFF.

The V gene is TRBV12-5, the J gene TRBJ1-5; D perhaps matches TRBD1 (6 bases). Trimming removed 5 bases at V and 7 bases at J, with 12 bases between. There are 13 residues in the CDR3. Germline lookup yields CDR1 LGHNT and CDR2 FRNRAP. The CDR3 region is CASGNNREQPQHF. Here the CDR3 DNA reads TGTGCTAGTGGTAATAACAGGGAGCAGCCCCAGCATTTT.

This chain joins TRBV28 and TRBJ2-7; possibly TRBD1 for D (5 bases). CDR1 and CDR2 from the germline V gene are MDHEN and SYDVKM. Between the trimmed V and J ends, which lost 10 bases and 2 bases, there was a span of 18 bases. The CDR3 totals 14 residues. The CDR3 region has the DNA TGTGCCACCCAGGACAACTGGGTAACCTACGAGCAGTACTTC. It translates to CATQDNWVTYEQYF.

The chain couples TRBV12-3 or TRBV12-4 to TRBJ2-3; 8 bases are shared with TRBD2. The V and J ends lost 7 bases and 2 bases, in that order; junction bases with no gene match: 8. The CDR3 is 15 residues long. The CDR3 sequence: CASTLSGTHTDTQYF. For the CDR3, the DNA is TGTGCCAGCACCCTTAGCGGGACACACACAGATACGCAGTATTTT.

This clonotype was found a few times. The CDR3 nucleotides read TGTGCCAGCAGTTTAGGACAGGGGGCATTTGAAAAACTGTTTTTT. Translation: CASSLGQGAFEKLFF. The chain carries TRBV12-3 or TRBV12-4 and TRBJ1-4, with 10 bases that match TRBD1. CDR3 length equals 15 residues. V trimming: 1 base; J trimming: 7 bases; junction bases outside the gene matches: 3.

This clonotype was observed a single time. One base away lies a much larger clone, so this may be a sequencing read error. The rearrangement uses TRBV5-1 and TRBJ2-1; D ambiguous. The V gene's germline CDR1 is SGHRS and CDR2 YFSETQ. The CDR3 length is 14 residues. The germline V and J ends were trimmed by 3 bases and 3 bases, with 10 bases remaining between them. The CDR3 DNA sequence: TGCGCCAGCAGCTCGGCCACGAGCTACAATGAGCAGTTCTTC. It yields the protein CASSSATSYNEQFF.

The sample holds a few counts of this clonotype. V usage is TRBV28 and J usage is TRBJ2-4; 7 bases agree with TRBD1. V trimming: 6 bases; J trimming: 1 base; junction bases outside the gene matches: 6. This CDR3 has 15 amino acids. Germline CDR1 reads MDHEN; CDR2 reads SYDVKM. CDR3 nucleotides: TGTGCCAGCAGGCCCACAGGGGATGCCAAAAACATTCAGTACTTC. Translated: CASRPTGDAKNIQYF. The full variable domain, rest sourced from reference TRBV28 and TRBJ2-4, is DVKVTQSSRYLVKRTGEKVFLECVQDMDHENMFWYRQDPGLGLRLIYFSYDVKMKEKGDIPEGYSVSREKKERFSLILESASTNQTSMYLCASRPTGDAKNIQYFGAGTRLSVL.

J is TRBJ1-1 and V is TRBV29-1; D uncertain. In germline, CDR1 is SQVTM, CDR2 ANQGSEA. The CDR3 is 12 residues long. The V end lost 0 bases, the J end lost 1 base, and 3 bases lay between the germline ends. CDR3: CSVEDKNTEAFF. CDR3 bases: TGCAGCGTTGAAGATAAGAACACTGAAGCTTTCTTT.

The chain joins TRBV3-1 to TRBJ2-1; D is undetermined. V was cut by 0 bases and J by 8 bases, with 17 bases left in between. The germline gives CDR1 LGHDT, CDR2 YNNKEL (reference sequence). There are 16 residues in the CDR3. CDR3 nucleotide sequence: TGTGCCAGCAGCCAAGACGGGCAGTTAGGAGCCTATGAGCAGTTCTTC. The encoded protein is CASSQDGQLGAYEQFF.

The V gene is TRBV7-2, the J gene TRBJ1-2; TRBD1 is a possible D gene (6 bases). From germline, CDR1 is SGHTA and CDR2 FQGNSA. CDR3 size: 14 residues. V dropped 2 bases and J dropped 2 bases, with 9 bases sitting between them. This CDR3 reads CASSLTGSNYGYTF. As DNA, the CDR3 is TGTGCCAGCAGCTTAACAGGGTCCAACTATGGCTACACCTTC. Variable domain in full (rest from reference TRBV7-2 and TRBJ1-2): GAGVSQSPSNKVTEKGKDVELRCDPISGHTALYWYRQSLGQGLEFLIYFQGNSAPDKSGLPSDRFSAERTGGSVSTLTIQRTQQEDSAVYLCASSLTGSNYGYTFGSGTRLTVV.